A selection of T cell receptor beta chains follows, all from one sample in a study of regulatory T cells in long-lasting Graves disease. A single record per CDR3 protein comes from TCRdb applying MiXCR to the multiplex PCR reads. Here the sample spans about 430,000 distinct CDR3 sequences, around 23% being singletons. Sequenced material: peripheral blood mononuclear cells (PBMCs), taken when the disease was refractory, from a patient treated with antithyroid drugs. The receptors derive from a female donor with Graves disease. The CDR3 runs from the conserved cysteine through the conserved F or W. Each record gives: CDR3 protein, CDR3 DNA, V gene, CDR3 length, D gene, clone size, J gene. A D gene is named only where the DNA matches it firmly. Size is stated for part of the rows, as once, few or many counts, or as a class when the clone is expanded.

CATPRAPENGYSRYEQYF | TGCGCCACCCCTAGGGCACCGGAAAATGGCTACTCGCGCTACGAGCAGTACTTC | TRBV5-1 | 18 | . | many | TRBJ2-7
CSARPDRELGYTF | TGCAGTGCTAGACCAGACAGGGAGCTTGGCTACACCTTC | TRBV20-1 | 13 | TRBD1 | few | TRBJ1-2
CASSTLGGMNTEAFF | TGTGCCAGCAGTACCCTGGGGGGTATGAACACTGAAGCTTTCTTT | TRBV6-1 | 15 | . | many | TRBJ1-1
CASSQDVDANTEAFF | TGTGCCAGCAGCCAAGATGTGGACGCGAACACTGAAGCTTTCTTT | TRBV3-1 | 15 | . | many | TRBJ1-1
CAWSQERASYEQYF | TGTGCCTGGAGTCAGGAGCGGGCCTCCTACGAGCAGTACTTC | TRBV30 | 14 | . | . | TRBJ2-7
CASSQAELAGVEEIQYF | TGTGCCAGCAGCCAAGCCGAACTAGCGGGAGTTGAAGAGATCCAGTACTTC | TRBV3-1 | 17 | TRBD2 | . | TRBJ2-5
CTSSESSPRDRYNSPLHF | TGTACCAGCAGTGAAAGCTCACCCAGGGATCGCTATAATTCACCCCTCCACTTT | TRBV2 | 18 | . | . | TRBJ1-6
CASSYGLAGVFGDTQYF | TGTGCCAGCAGCTACGGACTAGCGGGAGTTTTCGGAGATACGCAGTATTTT | TRBV7-2 | 17 | TRBD2 | . | TRBJ2-3
CASSLTGYEQFF | TGTGCCAGTAGCCTGACAGGGTATGAGCAGTTCTTC | TRBV19 | 12 | TRBD1 | . | TRBJ2-1
CASSPQSGSEETQYF | TGTGCCAGCTCACCACAGAGCGGGAGTGAAGAGACCCAGTACTTC | TRBV18 | 15 | TRBD2 | many | TRBJ2-5
CASSWDYQETQYF | TGTGCCAGCAGCTGGGACTACCAAGAGACCCAGTACTTC | TRBV7-6 | 13 | . | . | TRBJ2-5
CASSLGPGVPEKLFF | TGTGCCAGCAGTTTAGGGCCTGGGGTTCCGGAAAAACTGTTTTTT | TRBV27 | 15 | . | many | TRBJ1-4
CASSRPWETQYF | TGTGCCAGCAGTCGTCCGTGGGAGACCCAGTACTTC | TRBV6-1 | 12 | . | many | TRBJ2-5
CASSFLGTQEKSYGYTF | TGTGCCAGCAGTTTCCTTGGGACCCAAGAAAAGAGCTATGGCTACACCTTC | TRBV28 | 17 | . | many | TRBJ1-2
CATSRDGVLTF | TGTGCCACCAGCAGAGACGGTGTACTCACCTTC | TRBV15 | 11 | . | many | TRBJ1-2
CASSLPTGYGYTF | TGTGCCAGCAGTTTACCTACGGGCTATGGCTACACCTTC | TRBV28 | 13 | . | many | TRBJ1-2
CASSQMTGNNYLVAEQYF | TGTGCCAGCAGCCAAATGACGGGGAATAATTACTTAGTAGCGGAGCAGTATTTT | TRBV11-2 | 18 | . | . | TRBJ2-3
CASSQEWLGTGGKNIQYF | TGCGCCAGCAGCCAAGAATGGTTAGGGACAGGGGGGAAAAACATTCAGTACTTC | TRBV4-1 | 18 | TRBD1 | . | TRBJ2-4
CSARDPASGRPGKETQYF | TGCAGTGCTAGAGATCCAGCTAGCGGGAGACCAGGCAAAGAGACCCAGTACTTC | TRBV20-1 | 18 | TRBD2 | many | TRBJ2-5
CASSRTSGTSSYEQYF | TGTGCCAGTAGTAGGACTAGCGGGACCAGCTCCTACGAGCAGTACTTC | TRBV19 | 16 | TRBD2 | few | TRBJ2-7
CSGGGDSPYEQYF | TGCAGTGGAGGAGGGGACAGTCCCTACGAGCAGTACTTC | TRBV20-1 | 13 | . | many | TRBJ2-7
CASSRGDRDITRTYEQYF | TGTGCCAGCAGCCGAGGGGACAGGGACATAACCAGAACCTACGAGCAGTACTTC | TRBV14 | 18 | TRBD1 | many | TRBJ2-7
CASSTSTGAFYEQYF | TGTGCCAGCAGCACCTCGACAGGGGCCTTTTACGAGCAGTACTTC | TRBV7-8 | 15 | TRBD1 | few | TRBJ2-7
CASSLWFAGANTGELFF | TGTGCCAGCAGTTTATGGTTTGCAGGGGCGAACACCGGGGAGCTGTTTTTT | TRBV28 | 17 | . | many | TRBJ2-2
CASSPTTGGPYEQYF | TGTGCCAGCAGCCCCACGACAGGGGGCCCCTACGAGCAGTACTTC | TRBV12-3/TRBV12-4 | 15 | TRBD1 | few | TRBJ2-7
CASSAPGGTNNSPLHF | TGTGCCAGCAGCGCTCCAGGGGGTACGAATAATTCACCCCTCCACTTT | TRBV28 | 16 | TRBD1 | many | TRBJ1-6
CATSRASGRTGEQYF | TGTGCCACCAGCAGAGCTAGCGGGAGGACGGGAGAGCAGTACTTC | TRBV15 | 15 | TRBD2 | many | TRBJ2-7
CAGSLQGAGELFF | TGTGCCGGCAGTTTACAGGGGGCCGGGGAGCTGTTTTTT | TRBV28 | 13 | TRBD1 | . | TRBJ2-2
CASSYSDRAGNQPQHF | TGTGCCAGCAGTTACTCGGACAGGGCAGGTAATCAGCCCCAGCATTTT | TRBV6-5 | 16 | TRBD1 | . | TRBJ1-5
CASSQELAVSYEQYF | TGTGCCAGCAGCCAAGAACTAGCGGTCTCCTACGAGCAGTACTTC | TRBV3-1 | 15 | TRBD2 | many | TRBJ2-7
CSVRFQGNEQYF | TGCAGCGTTCGTTTTCAGGGGAACGAGCAGTACTTC | TRBV29-1 | 12 | . | few | TRBJ2-7
CASSLDRDGSYEQYF | TGTGCCAGCAGCTTAGATCGGGACGGCTCCTACGAGCAGTACTTC | TRBV11-2 | 15 | . | few | TRBJ2-7
CASSLLPGDRGSETQYF | TGTGCCAGCAGCCTCCTCCCGGGGGACAGGGGGTCGGAGACCCAGTACTTC | TRBV28 | 17 | TRBD1 | many | TRBJ2-5
CASSRTPDNEKLFF | TGTGCCAGCAGCCGGACACCAGATAATGAAAAACTGTTTTTT | TRBV7-2 | 14 | . | few | TRBJ1-4
CASNPGGDTQYF | TGTGCCAGCAACCCGGGGGGAGATACGCAGTATTTT | TRBV2 | 12 | TRBD2 | . | TRBJ2-3
CASAFGRGGSPYEQYF | TGTGCCAGCGCTTTCGGCCGTGGCGGGAGCCCCTACGAGCAGTACTTC | TRBV5-5 | 16 | TRBD2 | few | TRBJ2-7
CASNPGGSANTEAFF | TGTGCCAGCAACCCAGGGGGGTCTGCGAACACTGAAGCTTTCTTT | TRBV7-2 | 15 | TRBD1 | many | TRBJ1-1
CASSYNSYEQYF | TGTGCCAGCAGTTACAACTCCTACGAGCAGTACTTC | TRBV6-2/TRBV6-3 | 12 | . | . | TRBJ2-7
CASSSSTQYF | TGTGCCAGCAGTTCGAGTACCCAGTACTTC | TRBV28 | 10 | . | few | TRBJ2-5
CASSDTGYEQYF | TGTGCCAGCAGTGACACAGGTTACGAGCAGTACTTC | TRBV6-1 | 12 | . | many | TRBJ2-7
CASSLIGYRNQPQHF | TGTGCCAGCAGTTTAATAGGGTATCGCAATCAGCCCCAGCATTTT | TRBV12-3/TRBV12-4 | 15 | . | many | TRBJ1-5
CASSEWDNSPLHF | TGTGCCAGCAGTGAATGGGACAATTCACCCCTCCACTTT | TRBV6-1 | 13 | . | many | TRBJ1-6
CATYGPVKYTF | TGTGCCACTTACGGGCCGGTCAAGTACACCTTC | TRBV12-3/TRBV12-4 | 11 | . | . | TRBJ1-2
CASSESGGNTIYF | TGTGCCAGCAGTGAATCCGGAGGAAACACCATATATTTT | TRBV6-1 | 13 | . | few | TRBJ1-3
CASSETVPNYGYTF | TGTGCCAGCAGTGAAACAGTTCCTAACTATGGCTACACCTTC | TRBV2 | 14 | . | many | TRBJ1-2
CASSLAGPWAGELFF | TGTGCCAGCAGTTTAGCGGGACCTTGGGCCGGGGAGCTGTTTTTT | TRBV27 | 15 | . | many | TRBJ2-2
CASSLAGTGRGTEAFF | TGTGCCAGCAGCTTAGCGGGAACAGGGAGGGGCACTGAAGCTTTCTTT | TRBV7-8 | 16 | . | . | TRBJ1-1
CASSLEAGGYGYTF | TGTGCCAGCAGCTTAGAGGCAGGGGGTTATGGCTACACCTTC | TRBV7-9 | 14 | TRBD1 | . | TRBJ1-2
CASSGPGQGYEQYF | TGTGCCAGCAGTGGCCCGGGGCAGGGCTACGAGCAGTACTTC | TRBV6-1 | 14 | . | many | TRBJ2-7
CASSLGGILNTGELFF | TGTGCCAGCAGCTTAGGGGGGATATTGAACACCGGGGAGCTGTTTTTT | TRBV7-2 | 16 | . | few | TRBJ2-2
CSARDWAGGTEQFF | TGCAGTGCTAGAGATTGGGCGGGAGGCACTGAGCAGTTCTTC | TRBV20-1 | 14 | TRBD2 | . | TRBJ2-1
CASRTQGQGRNQPQHF | TGTGCCAGCAGAACGCAGGGACAGGGGCGCAATCAGCCCCAGCATTTT | TRBV28 | 16 | TRBD1 | . | TRBJ1-5
CASTILFSLNTGELFF | TGTGCCAGTACAATACTGTTCAGTTTGAACACCGGGGAGCTGTTTTTT | TRBV19 | 16 | . | . | TRBJ2-2
CASSLSLGQGYEQYF | TGTGCCAGCAGTTTATCCCTGGGACAGGGCTACGAGCAGTACTTC | TRBV28 | 15 | TRBD1 | many | TRBJ2-7
CASTSIGVNSPLHF | TGTGCCAGTACCTCAATTGGGGTAAATTCACCCCTCCACTTT | TRBV19 | 14 | . | . | TRBJ1-6
CASSEIAGNNEKLFF | TGTGCCAGCAGTGAGATAGCAGGGAACAATGAAAAACTGTTTTTT | TRBV2 | 15 | . | many | TRBJ1-4
CASSRGRDRGQSPLHF | TGTGCCAGCAGTCGAGGTAGAGACAGGGGGCAGTCACCCCTCCACTTT | TRBV6-1 | 16 | TRBD1 | many | TRBJ1-6